Detailed here is one T cell receptor (beta chain). In the original workflow: Amplification of reference gene primers was used by the study to estimate nucleated cell counts. Repertoires were generated with immunoSEQ multiplex PCR, while TCRdb's copy carries only in-frame clones and drops some. The D gene and trimming were derived from the DNA, and the V and J assignments and clone size from that table. Among some 120,000 clones listed, less than 85% were seen once. Losses at the gene ends were 1 base for V and 5 bases for J; bases not matched to a gene: 9. This CDR3 has 16 residues. Germline CDR1 is MNHNS and CDR2 is SASEGT. This entry comes from a study of blood T cell repertoires in COVID-19.

The specimen sequenced was peripheral blood. The chain links TRBV6-1 to TRBJ2-7, with TRBD1 matching over 9 bases. The sequence derives from a man aged 25-40 years with acute or convalescent COVID-19. CDR3 nucleotides: TGTGCCAGCAGTGAAGTAGGGGGGACAGGGTTCCACGAGCAGTACTTC. It encodes CASSEVGGTGFHEQYF.